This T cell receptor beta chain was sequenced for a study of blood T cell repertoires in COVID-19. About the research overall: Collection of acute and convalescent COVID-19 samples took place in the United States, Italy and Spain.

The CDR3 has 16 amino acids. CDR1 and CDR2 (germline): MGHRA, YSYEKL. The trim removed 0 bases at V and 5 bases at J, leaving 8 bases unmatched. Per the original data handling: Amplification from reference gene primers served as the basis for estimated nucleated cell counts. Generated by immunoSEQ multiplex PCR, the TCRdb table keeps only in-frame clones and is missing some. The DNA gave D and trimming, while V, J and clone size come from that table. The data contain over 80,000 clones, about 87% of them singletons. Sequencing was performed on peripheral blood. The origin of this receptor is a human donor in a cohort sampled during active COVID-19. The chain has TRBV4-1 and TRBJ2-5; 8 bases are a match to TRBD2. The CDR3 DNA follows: TGCGCCAGCAGCCAAGAAGTCAGCGGGAGCCTTGAGACCCAGTACTTC. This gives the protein CASSQEVSGSLETQYF.